The 27 T cell receptor beta chains reported below all come from one sample, sequenced in a study of Ad26.COV2.S vaccination and SARS-CoV-2 variants. Sequenced by immunoSEQ multiplex PCR; TCRdb stores in-frame clones only, minus some. This sample yields more than 300,000 clones, of which around 89% are seen a single time; about 4.6% belongs to the top ten. Treatment reported: 15 to 20 received Ad26.COV2.S at low or high dose, single or two shots; roughly 5 received placebo; per-sample allocation not given. Day 63 following the first vaccine or placebo injection was when the samples were taken. This specimen consisted of peripheral blood, obtained in a trial of Ad26.COV2.S vaccine versus placebo. Receptors originate from a person between 18 and 59 years old who received the Ad26.COV2.S COVID-19 vaccine or a placebo.

The V call is TRBV15, the J call TRBJ1-5; 9 nucleotides line up with TRBD1. With V trimmed by 4 bases and J by 5 bases, 6 bases remained unmatched. The CDR3 has 15 amino acids. CDR1 LNHNV and CDR2 YYDKDF come from the germline V gene (reference sequence). The CDR3 is CATSTDRGFDQPQHF. In DNA, the CDR3 is TGTGCCACCAGCACGGACAGGGGTTTTGATCAGCCCCAGCATTTT.

This clone came up once. The chain uses TRBV5-1 and TRBJ2-3; TRBD1 matches at 10 bases. Germline V gene lookup returns CDR1 SGHRS and CDR2 YFSETQ. The V gene end was trimmed by 4 bases and the J gene end by 8 bases; junction bases not matched to a gene: 7. This CDR3 contains 14 residues. DNA for the CDR3: TGCGCCAGCAGCGAATCGACAGGGGGCAGTACGCAGTATTTT. It encodes CASSESTGGSTQYF.

The gene calls are TRBV27 and TRBJ2-5; 10 bases align to TRBD1. V lost 5 bases to trimming and J lost 7 bases; unmatched junction nucleotides: 10. Per germline, CDR1 MNHEY and CDR2 SMNVEV (reference sequence). This CDR3 is built from 15 residues. The CDR3 reads CASSPGTGVFVTQYF. CDR3 DNA sequence: TGTGCCAGCAGTCCCGGGACAGGGGTCTTTGTGACCCAGTACTTC.

Concerning this clone itself: Distinct nucleotide sequences in the sample also encode this CDR3. V and J are TRBV19 and TRBJ2-3; 8 bases fit TRBD2. J lost 0 bases, V lost 2 bases, and 1 base had no gene match. Per the germline V gene, CDR1 is LNHDA and CDR2 is SQIVND (reference sequence). The CDR3 has 15 amino acids. CDR3 in DNA: TGTGCCAGTAGTATATCTAGCGGGAGCACAGATACGCAGTATTTT. It is translated as CASSISSGSTDTQYF.

The chain joins TRBV7-9 to TRBJ2-3; the match to TRBD2 covers 13 bases. V trimming: 5 bases; J trimming: 4 bases; junction bases outside the gene matches: 6. This CDR3 comprises 16 residues. Germline V gene lookup returns CDR1 SEHNR and CDR2 FQNEAQ (reference sequence). CDR3 DNA: TGTGCCAGCAGCCCCCCGGGACTAGCGGGACCAGATACGCAGTATTTT. This codes for CASSPPGLAGPDTQYF.

This chain uses TRBV19 with TRBJ2-6, with D possibly being TRBD1 or TRBD2 (5 bases each). The CDR3 totals 19 residues. The germline CDR1 and CDR2 sequences are LNHDA and SQIVND (reference sequence). Trimming left V 4 bases short and J 1 base short, with 20 bases between. The CDR3 DNA follows: TGTGCCAGTAGTACCCTTTTTGGGGGATCCCTATCTGGGGCCAACGTCCTGACTTTC. This gives the protein CASSTLFGGSLSGANVLTF.

This clone has a handful of counts. The chain employs TRBV19 and TRBJ1-4; 9 positions match TRBD1. Losses at the gene ends were 4 bases for V and 7 bases for J; bases not matched to a gene: 7. The CDR3 is 15 amino acids. CDR1 is LNHDA, CDR2 SQIVND, per germline (reference sequence). The CDR3 sequence is CASSKGQGGAEKLFF. CDR3 coding DNA: TGTGCCAGTAGTAAGGGACAGGGCGGCGCTGAAAAACTGTTTTTT.

With respect to this clone: One end of the junction is discordant with germline, which a read error may explain. The chain employs TRBV11-2 and TRBJ1-1; D uncertain. The CDR3 length is 14 residues. The germline gives CDR1 SGHAT, CDR2 FQNNGV. The CDR3 DNA sequence: TGTGCCAGCAGTTTAGGACGTACGAACACTGAAGCTTTCTTT. Its translation: CASSLGRTNTEAFF.

The genes are TRBV5-1 and TRBJ2-7; 7 nucleotides line up with TRBD1. The V gene end was trimmed by 4 bases and the J gene end by 5 bases; junction bases not matched to a gene: 9. Germline V gene lookup returns CDR1 SGHRS and CDR2 YFSETQ. CDR3 length: 14 amino acids. DNA for the CDR3: TGCGCCAGCAGCCTCCGACAGGGTTTCCACGAGCAGTACTTC. Amino acids: CASSLRQGFHEQYF.

This sequence joins TRBV18 and TRBJ2-3; either TRBD1 or TRBD2 may fit D (5 bases each). CDR1 is KGHSH, CDR2 LQKENI, per germline. This CDR3 contains 15 residues. V lost 0 bases, J lost 0 bases, and 7 bases lay in between. The CDR3 nucleotides read TGTGCCAGCTCACCACCGGGACGGAGCACAGATACGCAGTATTTT. This gives the protein CASSPPGRSTDTQYF.

The J gene is TRBJ1-2, the V gene TRBV3-1 (or the pseudogene TRBV3-2); no firm D call. The V end lost 4 bases, the J end lost 3 bases, and 9 bases lay between the germline ends. This CDR3 comprises 13 residues. Germline V CDR1 and CDR2: LGHDT, YNNKEL (reference sequence). CDR3 in DNA: TGTGCCAGCAGCCCCCGGCGGGACTATGGCTACACCTTC. Amino acids: CASSPRRDYGYTF.

V is TRBV25-1 and J is TRBJ2-7; D remains unclear. CDR3 length: 12 amino acids. Germline V gene sequence: CDR1 MGHDK, CDR2 SYGVNS. The V gene lost 3 bases and the J gene lost 9 bases, with 12 bases spanning the gap. CDR3 loop: CASSDDPSRQYF. In nucleotides, the CDR3 is TGTGCCAGCAGTGACGACCCGAGCCGGCAGTACTTC.

The chain has TRBV13 and TRBJ2-2; 10 nucleotides match TRBD1. The junction had 18 bases not matched to a gene; V was cut back by 8 bases and J by 3 bases. The CDR3 is 19 amino acids. The germline CDR1 and CDR2 sequences are PRHDT and FYEKMQ (reference sequence). The CDR3 bases are TGTGCCAGCGGGTGTTGGGTAAGTCAGACAGGGGGCGACACCGGGGAGCTGTTTTTT. This encodes CASGCWVSQTGGDTGELFF. Supplemented by reference TRBV13 and TRBJ2-2, the full variable domain reads AAGVIQSPRHLIKEKRETATLKCYPIPRHDTVYWYQQGPGQDPQFLISFYEKMQSDKGSIPDRFSAQQFSDYHSELNMSSLELGDSALYFCASGCWVSQTGGDTGELFFGEGSRLTVL.

The rearrangement uses TRBV19 and TRBJ1-4; D unresolved. Trimming cost V 5 bases and J 4 bases, with 11 bases left between them. Germline CDR1 and CDR2: LNHDA and SQIVND (reference sequence). The CDR3 spans 14 residues. CDR3 sequence: CASSWKWGNEKLFF. The CDR3 DNA sequence: TGTGCCAGTAGTTGGAAGTGGGGTAATGAAAAACTGTTTTTT.

The rearrangement links TRBV7-2 to TRBJ2-7; tentative D call: TRBD2 (5 bases). Germline V CDR1 and CDR2: SGHTA, FQGNSA. This CDR3 is 14 amino acids long. The V end was cut by 4 bases, the J end by 2 bases, with 12 bases between. CDR3 nucleotides: TGTGCCAGCAGCTACTTCCGGGAAGCCTACGAGCAGTACTTC. Protein sequence: CASSYFREAYEQYF.

The J gene is TRBJ2-3, the V gene TRBV4-3, with 13 bases identical to TRBD2. The junction had 15 bases not matched to a gene; V was cut back by 2 bases and J by 4 bases. The germline gives CDR1 LGHNA, CDR2 YSLEER. The CDR3 sequence is 20 residues long. The DNA of the CDR3 is TGCGCCAGCAGCCAACGTATTTCGGGACTAGCGGGGTGGGGCGCAGATACGCAGTATTTT. Its protein is CASSQRISGLAGWGADTQYF.

This chain links TRBV19 with TRBJ1-5; tentatively, D is TRBD1 (5 bases). The CDR3 is made up of 16 amino acids. Trimming shortened V by 1 base and J by 6 bases, and 16 bases separated the two germline ends. The germline gives CDR1 LNHDA, CDR2 SQIVND (reference sequence). CDR3 bases: TGTGCCAGTAGTATAGGCCCGGGGCTTGGGGGTCAGCCCCAGCATTTT. Its protein product is CASSIGPGLGGQPQHF.

J is TRBJ2-5 and V is TRBV3-1 (or the pseudogene TRBV3-2); unclear D gene. There are 15 residues in the CDR3. Germline-derived CDR1 and CDR2 are LGHDT and YNNKEL (reference sequence). The V end lost 1 base, the J end lost 1 base, and 10 bases lay between the germline ends. The CDR3 nucleotides are TGTGCCAGCAGCCAAGTTCGACATTTCCAAGAGACCCAGTACTTC. This translates into CASSQVRHFQETQYF.

This chain uses TRBV18 with TRBJ2-7, with D tentatively TRBD1 (5 bases). This CDR3 comprises 14 residues. Trimming cost V 2 bases and J 3 bases, with 11 bases left between them. CDR1 and CDR2 (germline): KGHSH, LQKENI. The CDR3 protein is CASSPKGAGYEQYF. CDR3 in DNA: TGTGCCAGCTCACCAAAAGGGGCCGGCTACGAGCAGTACTTC.

The rearrangement uses TRBV29-1 and TRBJ2-3; 9 bases align to TRBD2. This CDR3 spans 14 amino acids. Germline V CDR1 and CDR2: SQVTM, ANQGSEA. V lost 8 bases, J lost 6 bases, and 12 bases stayed unmatched. The CDR3 here is CSTRPGLATDTQYF. CDR3 sequence (DNA): TGCAGCACCCGGCCGGGACTAGCTACGGATACGCAGTATTTT.

This chain links TRBV5-6 with TRBJ2-5; the match to TRBD2 covers 7 bases. Unmatched junction bases numbered 4, after V lost 3 bases and J lost 2 bases. The CDR3 length is 14 residues. Germline V CDR1 and CDR2: SGHDT, YYEEEE. CDR3 DNA: TGTGCCAGCAGCTCCTACGGGAGGCAAGAGACCCAGTACTTC. This translates into CASSSYGRQETQYF.

CDR3 sequence: CASRPSGQGRNEQFF. The DNA of the CDR3 is TGTGCCAGCAGACCCTCGGGACAGGGGAGAAATGAGCAGTTCTTC. The chain carries TRBV2 and TRBJ2-1; TRBD1 matches 10 bases. V gave up 6 bases and J gave up 7 bases; unmatched junction bases: 9. The CDR3 is 15 amino acids. In germline, CDR1 is SNHLY, CDR2 FYNNEI.

Only one count was recorded for this clone. The chain has TRBV10-3 and TRBJ2-5; the match to TRBD2 covers 8 bases. Per the germline V gene, CDR1 is ENHRY and CDR2 is SYGVKD. The V segment lost 0 bases and the J segment 4 bases; nucleotides outside the gene matches: 7. The CDR3 totals 16 residues. The CDR3 loop is CAISESYGLASETQYF. CDR3 DNA sequence: TGTGCCATCAGTGAGTCGTACGGACTAGCATCAGAGACCCAGTACTTC.

The chain recombines TRBV4-1 with TRBJ2-1; D not certain. V was shortened by 1 base and J by 7 bases, with 8 bases between the two germline ends. CDR1 and CDR2 from the germline V gene are MGHRA and YSYEKL. The CDR3 loop spans 13 amino acids. The CDR3 spells CASSQVMGNEQFF. The CDR3 nucleotides read TGCGCCAGCAGCCAAGTAATGGGGAATGAGCAGTTCTTC.

CDR3 in amino acids: CASSALNNQETQYF. The CDR3, as DNA: TGTGCCAGCAGTGCCTTGAACAACCAAGAGACCCAGTACTTC. V usage is TRBV2 and J usage is TRBJ2-5; D gene unclear. The CDR3 length is 14 residues. Germline V gene sequence: CDR1 SNHLY, CDR2 FYNNEI. V shed 4 bases and J shed 0 bases, with 9 bases lying between them.

This clone appeared once. The chain is built from TRBV3-1 (or the pseudogene TRBV3-2) and TRBJ2-1; unclear D gene. This CDR3 is built from 14 residues. Trimming took off 2 bases at V and 6 bases at J, with 11 bases between the two ends. CDR1 and CDR2 from the germline V gene are LGHDT and YNNKEL (reference sequence). The DNA for the CDR3 is TGTGCCAGCAGCCAATCCCTCTGGGGCAATGAGCAGTTCTTC. Translating gives CASSQSLWGNEQFF.

J is TRBJ2-5 and V is TRBV10-1, with D possibly being TRBD1 (6 bases). The CDR3 contains 14 residues. V lost 5 bases and J 0 bases, leaving 10 bases between the germline ends. Germline V gives CDR1 WNHNN, CDR2 SYGVQD (reference sequence). The CDR3: CASSPGQYQETQYF. DNA of the CDR3: TGCGCCAGCAGTCCTGGACAGTACCAAGAGACCCAGTACTTC.